The rows below give T cell receptor beta chains drawn from one sample of a study of OX40 agonist ivuxolimab in advanced cancers. TCRdb's copy holds only in-frame clones and misses some; the assay was immunoSEQ multiplex PCR. Among over 65,000 clones listed, 85% to 90% were seen once. The material sequenced was CD4+ or CD8+ T cells sorted from blood, taken in a trial of the OX40 agonist ivuxolimab. These receptors all stem from an adult with an advanced solid tumor such as melanoma, head and neck, liver or kidney cancer. Both conserved end residues are part of each CDR3. The D gene is left open where the match is weak. Expanded clones get a size class; other rows say once, few or many, or leave the size out.

TRBV28	-	16	TRBJ2-2	-	CASTLLIGQHTGELFF	TGTGCCAGCACCCTGCTGATAGGGCAACACACCGGGGAGCTGTTTTTT
TRBV19	-	14	TRBJ1-1	TRBD1	CASTRTGVNTEAFF	TGTGCCAGTACCCGGACAGGGGTGAACACTGAAGCTTTCTTT
TRBV7-3	-	15	TRBJ2-3	-	CASSALGGSTDTQYF	TGTGCCAGCAGCGCTCTGGGGGGTAGCACAGATACGCAGTATTTT
TRBV19	-	13	TRBJ2-1	TRBD2	CASNYLADSEQFF	TGTGCCAGTAACTACCTAGCGGATAGTGAGCAGTTCTTC
TRBV6-5	-	15	TRBJ2-1	TRBD1	CASSADRGENNEQFF	TGTGCCAGCAGTGCGGACAGGGGAGAAAACAATGAGCAGTTCTTC
TRBV5-1	once	16	TRBJ2-6	TRBD1	CASSNPGGSGANVLTF	TGCGCCAGCAGCAACCCAGGGGGCTCTGGGGCCAACGTCCTGACTTTC
TRBV5-1	few	14	TRBJ2-1	-	CASSLGTAYDEQFF	TGCGCCAGCAGCCTCGGGACGGCATACGATGAGCAGTTCTTC
TRBV27	-	15	TRBJ1-4	TRBD1	CASRLQGATNEKLFF	TGTGCCAGCAGGCTACAGGGGGCAACTAATGAAAAACTGTTTTTT
TRBV2	-	13	TRBJ1-1	-	CASIFSVSTEAFF	TGTGCCAGCATATTCTCGGTCTCCACTGAAGCTTTCTTT
TRBV7-3	-	15	TRBJ2-1	TRBD2	CASSSGLAGGNEQFF	TGTGCCAGCAGCTCCGGACTAGCGGGGGGCAATGAGCAGTTCTTC
TRBV7-9	-	12	TRBJ2-2	-	CASSSPTGELFF	TGTGCCAGCAGCTCCCCTACCGGGGAGCTGTTTTTT
TRBV9	-	17	TRBJ2-1	TRBD2	CASSVGRGLGLGNEQFF	TGTGCCAGCAGCGTGGGACGGGGACTAGGATTGGGCAATGAGCAGTTCTTC
TRBV30	-	13	TRBJ1-2	-	CAWKGPSYGGYTF	TGTGCCTGGAAGGGGCCCTCCTATGGGGGCTACACCTTC
TRBV6-6	-	15	TRBJ1-1	-	CASRRTRGMNTEAFF	TGTGCCAGCAGGCGAACCAGGGGCATGAACACTGAAGCTTTCTTT
TRBV5-4	-	13	TRBJ2-7	-	CASSTSLSYEQYF	TGTGCCAGCAGCACCTCGCTGTCCTACGAGCAGTACTTC
TRBV28	few	17	TRBJ2-3	TRBD2	CASRIRAGFGSTDTQYF	TGTGCCAGCAGAATTAGAGCGGGGTTCGGCAGCACAGATACGCAGTATTTT
TRBV5-1	-	13	TRBJ2-4	-	CASSLSAKNIQYF	TGCGCCAGCAGCTTGTCCGCCAAAAACATTCAGTACTTC
TRBV18	-	15	TRBJ2-4	-	CASSPMGLAKNIQYF	TGTGCCAGCTCACCAATGGGACTAGCCAAAAACATTCAGTACTTC
TRBV28	-	15	TRBJ2-6	-	CASSRGGSGANVLTF	TGTGCCAGCAGCCGAGGCGGCTCTGGGGCCAACGTCCTGACTTTC
TRBV7-9	-	14	TRBJ1-1	-	CASSPGLGNTEAFF	TGTGCCAGCAGCCCAGGGTTGGGGAACACTGAAGCTTTCTTT
TRBV10-2	once	13	TRBJ1-5	-	CASSESKGSAQHF	TGCGCCAGCAGTGAGTCGAAGGGGAGTGCCCAGCATTTT
TRBV2	-	12	TRBJ1-1	TRBD1	CASSQQGVIAFF	TGTGCCAGCAGTCAACAGGGGGTGATTGCTTTCTTT
TRBV5-1	-	15	TRBJ1-1	TRBD1	CASSLRTGQGERAFF	TGCGCCAGCAGCTTACGTACGGGACAGGGGGAGAGAGCTTTCTTT
TRBV10-3	-	13	TRBJ2-3	-	CAQSSSYTDTQYF	TGTGCCCAATCGTCAAGCTACACAGATACGCAGTATTTT
TRBV5-4	once	16	TRBJ2-5	TRBD2	CASSPFRLAGEETQYF	TGTGCCAGCAGCCCATTCCGACTAGCGGGGGAGGAGACCCAGTACTTC
TRBV5-8	-	15	TRBJ1-3	-	CASSLAQGSGNTIYF	TGTGCCAGCAGCTTGGCACAGGGTTCTGGAAACACCATATATTTT
TRBV7-9	-	14	TRBJ1-2	-	CASSYDRGNYGYTF	TGTGCCAGCAGCTATGACAGAGGGAACTATGGCTACACCTTC
TRBV11-2	-	15	TRBJ2-3	TRBD2	CASSSRGENTDTQYF	TGTGCCAGCAGCAGTCGGGGGGAAAACACAGATACGCAGTATTTT
TRBV9	-	15	TRBJ2-6	TRBD2	CASSARTSGLSVLTF	TGTGCCAGCAGCGCGCGGACTAGCGGATTGAGCGTCCTGACTTTC
TRBV13	-	13	TRBJ1-4	-	CASSWGGREKLFF	TGTGCCAGCAGCTGGGGGGGCCGGGAAAAACTGTTTTTT
TRBV28	-	16	TRBJ2-1	TRBD2	CASSPFPASGSNEQFF	TGTGCCAGCAGCCCCTTTCCGGCTAGCGGGAGCAATGAGCAGTTCTTC
TRBV5-6	-	14	TRBJ1-2	-	CASSLVGGSYGYTF	TGTGCCAGCAGCTTGGTTGGGGGTAGCTATGGCTACACCTTC
TRBV5-8	-	14	TRBJ2-5	-	CASSPEISRGTQYF	TGTGCCAGCAGCCCGGAGATCTCGAGGGGGACCCAGTACTTC
TRBV9	few	16	TRBJ2-3	-	CASSVEGKVRSDTQYF	TGTGCCAGCAGCGTAGAGGGGAAAGTGAGATCGGATACGCAGTATTTT
TRBV30	-	13	TRBJ2-2	-	CAWLSPKAGELFF	TGTGCCTGGTTGTCCCCAAAGGCCGGGGAGCTGTTTTTT
TRBV5-1	-	17	TRBJ2-5	TRBD2	CASSLRLLAGGVETQYF	TGCGCCAGCAGCTTGAGGCTACTAGCGGGAGGGGTAGAGACCCAGTACTTC
TRBV20-1	-	11	TRBJ1-4	-	CSALFNEKLFF	TGCAGTGCCCTGTTTAATGAAAAACTGTTTTTT
TRBV5-1	-	14	TRBJ2-1	-	CASSSAGQENEQFF	TGCGCCAGCAGCTCAGCGGGACAGGAAAATGAGCAGTTCTTC
TRBV27	-	16	TRBJ2-2	TRBD1	CASRNYRDRGTGELFF	TGTGCCAGCCGAAACTACCGGGACAGGGGGACCGGGGAGCTGTTTTTT
TRBV2	-	15	TRBJ2-7	-	CASSLSGGSSYEQYF	TGTGCCAGCAGTTTAAGCGGAGGGAGCTCCTACGAGCAGTACTTC
TRBV4-1	-	15	TRBJ1-4	-	CASSPWIGGTEKLFF	TGCGCCAGCAGCCCCTGGATCGGGGGAACGGAAAAACTGTTTTTT
TRBV7-9	-	15	TRBJ1-5	TRBD1	CASSGQGGSNQPQHF	TGTGCCAGCAGCGGACAGGGAGGTAGCAATCAGCCCCAGCATTTT
TRBV7-8	-	16	TRBJ1-4	-	CASSSYDRPFLEKLFF	TGTGCCAGCAGCTCCTACGACAGGCCCTTTTTAGAAAAACTGTTTTTT
TRBV6-5	once	16	TRBJ2-7	TRBD1	CASSYWGTGRFYEQYF	TGTGCCAGCAGTTATTGGGGGACAGGGAGGTTCTACGAGCAGTACTTC
TRBV28	-	11	TRBJ2-7	-	CATGVPMEQYF	TGTGCGACGGGGGTTCCGATGGAGCAGTACTTC
TRBV20-1	-	11	TRBJ2-3	-	CNPVEQETQYF	TGCAACCCGGTTGAGCAAGAGACGCAGTATTTT
TRBV6-6	-	16	TRBJ2-3	TRBD1	CASSYPTGQSTDTQYF	TGTGCCAGCAGTTACCCGACGGGACAGTCCACAGATACGCAGTATTTT
TRBV4-3	-	15	TRBJ1-4	TRBD1	CASSQGLGQGKKLFF	TGCGCCAGCAGCCAAGGTCTGGGACAGGGGAAAAAACTGTTTTTT
TRBV2	-	16	TRBJ2-7	TRBD2	CASSDPDRGRAYEQYF	TGTGCCAGCAGTGATCCCGACCGCGGGAGGGCCTACGAGCAGTACTTC
TRBV19	-	12	TRBJ1-2	-	CASSSRIYGYTF	TGTGCCAGTAGTTCGAGGATTTATGGCTACACCTTC
TRBV10-3	-	15	TRBJ1-2	TRBD1	CAISAGGNRNYGYTF	TGTGCCATCAGTGCAGGGGGGAACCGTAACTATGGCTACACCTTC
TRBV7-3	-	15	TRBJ2-5	-	CASRPDGRPGETQYF	TGTGCCAGCAGGCCCGACGGCCGTCCGGGAGAGACCCAGTACTTC
TRBV7-6	-	14	TRBJ2-1	-	CASGTLGAYNEQFF	TGTGCCAGCGGCACCTTAGGTGCCTACAATGAGCAGTTCTTC
TRBV27	-	15	TRBJ1-1	-	CASSLLPGQNTEAFF	TGTGCCAGCAGCCTTTTACCGGGACAGAACACTGAAGCTTTCTTT
TRBV18	-	13	TRBJ2-7	TRBD1	CASSPGTGVEQYF	TGTGCCAGCTCGCCCGGGACAGGGGTCGAGCAGTACTTC
TRBV7-2	once	15	TRBJ1-1	TRBD1	CASSLIRGMGTEAFF	TGTGCCAGCAGCTTGATCAGGGGGATGGGCACTGAAGCTTTCTTT
TRBV18	once	14	TRBJ1-1	TRBD1	CASSPLQGGTEAFF	TGTGCCAGCTCACCGTTACAGGGGGGCACTGAAGCTTTCTTT